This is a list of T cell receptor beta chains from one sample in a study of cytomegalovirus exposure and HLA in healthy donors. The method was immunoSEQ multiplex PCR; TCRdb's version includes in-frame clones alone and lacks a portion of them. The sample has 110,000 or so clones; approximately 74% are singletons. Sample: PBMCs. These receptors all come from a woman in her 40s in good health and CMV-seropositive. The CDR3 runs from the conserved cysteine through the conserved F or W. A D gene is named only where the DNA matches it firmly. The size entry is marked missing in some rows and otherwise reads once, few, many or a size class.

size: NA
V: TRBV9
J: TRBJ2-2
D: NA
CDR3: CASSVDPAAANTGELFF
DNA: TGTGCCAGCAGCGTAGATCCCGCGGCCGCGAACACCGGGGAGCTGTTTTTT

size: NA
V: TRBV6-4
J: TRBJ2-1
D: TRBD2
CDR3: CASSPQGLAGTYNEQFF
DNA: TGTGCCAGCAGTCCCCAGGGACTAGCGGGGACCTACAATGAGCAGTTCTTC

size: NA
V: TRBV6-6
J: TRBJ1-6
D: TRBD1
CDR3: CASSLGQLNSPLHF
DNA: TGTGCCAGCAGCTTGGGACAGCTTAATTCACCCCTCCACTTT

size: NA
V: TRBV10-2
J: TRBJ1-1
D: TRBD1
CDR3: CASVRGTGMNTEAFF
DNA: TGCGCCAGCGTCCGGGGGACAGGGATGAACACTGAAGCTTTCTTT

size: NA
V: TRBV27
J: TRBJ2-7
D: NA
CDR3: CASSLIGYEQYF
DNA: TGTGCCAGCAGTTTAATCGGCTACGAGCAGTACTTC

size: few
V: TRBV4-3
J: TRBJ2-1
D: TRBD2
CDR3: CASSQEGGSSYNEQFF
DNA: TGCGCCAGCAGCCAAGAGGGGGGGAGCTCCTACAATGAGCAGTTCTTC

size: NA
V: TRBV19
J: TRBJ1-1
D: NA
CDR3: CASREVLYTEAFF
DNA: TGTGCCAGTAGAGAGGTTTTGTACACTGAAGCTTTCTTT

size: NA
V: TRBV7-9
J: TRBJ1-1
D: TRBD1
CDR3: CASSYRGDTEAFF
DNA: TGTGCCAGCAGCTACAGGGGGGACACTGAAGCTTTCTTT

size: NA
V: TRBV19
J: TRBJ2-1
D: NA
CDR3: CASRVSSSYNEQFF
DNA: TGTGCCAGTAGAGTGTCGAGCTCCTACAATGAGCAGTTCTTC

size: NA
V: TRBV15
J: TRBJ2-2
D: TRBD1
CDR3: CATMSGTGVIAGELFF
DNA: TGTGCCACCATGTCGGGGACAGGGGTCATCGCCGGGGAGCTGTTTTTT

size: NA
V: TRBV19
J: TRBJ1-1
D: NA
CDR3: CASSIVRGSEAFF
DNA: TGTGCCAGTAGTATAGTTAGGGGTTCTGAAGCTTTCTTT

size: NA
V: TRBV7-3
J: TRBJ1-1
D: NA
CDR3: CASSLSGNTEAFF
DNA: TGTGCCAGCAGCTTAAGCGGGAACACTGAAGCTTTCTTT

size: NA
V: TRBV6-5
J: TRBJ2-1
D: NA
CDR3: CASSYPGGLNNEQFF
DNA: TGTGCCAGCAGTTACCCAGGGGGACTGAACAATGAGCAGTTCTTC

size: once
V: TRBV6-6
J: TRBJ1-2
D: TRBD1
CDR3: CAVHQPQSGGANGYTF
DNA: TGTGCCGTACACCAGCCACAGTCAGGGGGCGCCAATGGCTACACCTTC